This T cell receptor beta chain was profiled in a study of shared clonotypes between healthy human individuals. Overall study findings and caveats: Relative to memory subsets, naive subsets generally showed larger estimated richness. Donor clonotype sharing was expected to depend on sequencing depth.

As regards this clone: The antigen is undetermined.

The study drew all its donors from Caucasian adults living in Nashville, Tennessee. TCRdb's copy holds only in-frame clones and misses some; the assay was immunoSEQ multiplex PCR. The sample includes about 680,000 clones, 73% seen only once; the top ten take 1.5% to 2%. The CDR3 has 13 amino acids. Trimming removed 5 bases from V and 3 bases from J, with 10 bases in between. The V gene's germline CDR1 is KGHSH and CDR2 LQKENI. The chain is built from TRBV18 and TRBJ1-1, with D uncertain. This clonotype was obtained from a young woman in good health. Material: memory CD4+ T cells sorted from blood. Stated subset: CD45RA-negative fraction. CDR3 sequence reads: CASSSSTDTEAFF. For the CDR3, the DNA is TGTGCCAGCTCATCTAGCACGGACACTGAAGCTTTCTTT. Full variable domain (rest looked up from reference TRBV18 and TRBJ1-1): NAGVMQNPRHLVRRRGQEARLRCSPMKGHSHVYWYRQLPEEGLKFMVYLQKENIIDESGMPKERFSAEFPKEGPSILRIQQVVRGDSAAYFCASSSSTDTEAFFGQGTRLTVV.